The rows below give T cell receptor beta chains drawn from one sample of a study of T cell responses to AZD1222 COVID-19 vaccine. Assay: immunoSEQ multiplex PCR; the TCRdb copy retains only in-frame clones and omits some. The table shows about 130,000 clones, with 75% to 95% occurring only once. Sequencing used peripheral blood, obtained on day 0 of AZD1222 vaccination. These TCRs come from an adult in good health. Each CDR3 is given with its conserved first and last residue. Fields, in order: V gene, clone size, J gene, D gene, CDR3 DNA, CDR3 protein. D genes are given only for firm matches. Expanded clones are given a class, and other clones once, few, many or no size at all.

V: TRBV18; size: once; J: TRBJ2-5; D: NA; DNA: TGTGCCAGCTCACCACCGGACCAAGAGACCCAGTACTTC; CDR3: CASSPPDQETQYF
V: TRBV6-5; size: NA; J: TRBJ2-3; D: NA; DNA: TGTGCCAGCAGTTACTCGAGAGGTCCAGATACGCAGTATTTT; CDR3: CASSYSRGPDTQYF
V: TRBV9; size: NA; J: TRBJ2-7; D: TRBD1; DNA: TGTGCCAGCAGCGAAGGGGACAGGGCATCCTACGAGCAGTACTTC; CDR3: CASSEGDRASYEQYF
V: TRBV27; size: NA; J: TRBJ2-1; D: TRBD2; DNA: TGTGCCAGCAGTTTAAGATTAACGGGAGGGGGTAATGAGCAGTTCTTC; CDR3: CASSLRLTGGGNEQFF
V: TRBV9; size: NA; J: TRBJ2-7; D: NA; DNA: TGTGCCAGCAGCCGGGACCCCGCCTACGAGCAGTACTTC; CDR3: CASSRDPAYEQYF
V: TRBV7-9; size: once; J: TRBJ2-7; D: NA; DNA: TGTGCCAGCAGCTTAGGGGCCACCTTCGAGCAGTACTTC; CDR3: CASSLGATFEQYF
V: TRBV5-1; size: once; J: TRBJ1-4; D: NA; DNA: TGCGCCAGCAGCGACGGACAGTTGAATGAAAAACTGTTTTTT; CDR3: CASSDGQLNEKLFF
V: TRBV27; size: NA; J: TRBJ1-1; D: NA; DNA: TGTGCCAGCAGTTTTCAGCTGAACACTGAAGCTTTCTTT; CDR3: CASSFQLNTEAFF
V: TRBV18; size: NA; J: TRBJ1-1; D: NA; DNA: TGTGCCAGCTCACCAAGCCCCGGCACTGAAGCTTTCTTT; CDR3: CASSPSPGTEAFF
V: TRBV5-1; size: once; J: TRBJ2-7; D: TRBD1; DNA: TGCGCCAGCAGCACAGGACAGGTCACTCGGGAGCAGTACTTC; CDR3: CASSTGQVTREQYF
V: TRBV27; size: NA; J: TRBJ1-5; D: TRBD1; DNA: TGTGCCAGCAGTTTATCGTGGACAGGCCTACATCAGCCCCAGCATTTT; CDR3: CASSLSWTGLHQPQHF
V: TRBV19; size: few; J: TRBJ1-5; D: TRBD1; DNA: TGTGCCAGTAGTTGGGACAGGGGGTCGGCTCAGCCCCAGCATTTT; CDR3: CASSWDRGSAQPQHF
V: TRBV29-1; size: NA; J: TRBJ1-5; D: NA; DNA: TGCAGCGTTGCAGGGGACGATAGCAATCAGCCCCAGCATTTT; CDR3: CSVAGDDSNQPQHF
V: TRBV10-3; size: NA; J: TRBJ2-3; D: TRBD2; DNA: TGTGCCATCAGTGACACGCGGGAGAGCACAGATACGCAGTATTTT; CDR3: CAISDTRESTDTQYF
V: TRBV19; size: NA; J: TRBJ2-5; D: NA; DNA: TGTGCCAGTAGTATTTCCGGAGGGGGAGAGACCCAGTACTTC; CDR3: CASSISGGGETQYF
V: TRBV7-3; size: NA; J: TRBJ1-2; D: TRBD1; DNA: TGTGCCAGCAGCTTCCGACAGGGGGCTGGCTACACCTTC; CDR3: CASSFRQGAGYTF